These 21 T cell receptor beta chains share one sample of origin, sequenced in a study of Ad26.COV2.S vaccination and SARS-CoV-2 variants. Treatment in this sample: about 20 received Ad26.COV2.S at low or high dose, single or two shots; 5 received placebo; per-sample allocation not given. Material that was analyzed had been drawn on day 63 after the first vaccine or placebo injection. Sequenced by immunoSEQ multiplex PCR; TCRdb stores in-frame clones only, minus some. In the table there are roughly 350,000 clones, approximately 86% of which are singletons. The sample was peripheral blood, taken in a trial of Ad26.COV2.S vaccine versus placebo. The receptors here all came from a person between 18 and 65 years old who received the Ad26.COV2.S COVID-19 vaccine or a placebo.

The chain employs TRBV3-1 (or the pseudogene TRBV3-2) and TRBJ2-7; 8 bases map to TRBD2. The germline gives CDR1 LGHDT, CDR2 YNNKEL (reference sequence). The length of the CDR3 is 20 residues. With V trimmed by 0 bases and J by 5 bases, 21 bases remained unmatched. CDR3 sequence reads: CASSQDRRSGSWGLCNEQYF. CDR3 in DNA: TGTGCCAGCAGCCAAGATCGCCGGAGCGGGAGTTGGGGCTTGTGTAACGAGCAGTACTTC.

The genes are TRBV18 and TRBJ2-7; the D is unclear. Germline CDR1 is KGHSH and CDR2 is LQKENI. This CDR3 is 13 amino acids long. The V end lost 5 bases, the J end lost 6 bases, and 14 bases lay between the germline ends. The CDR3 reads CASSEMGKGEQYF. In DNA, the CDR3 is TGTGCCAGCTCAGAGATGGGCAAAGGCGAGCAGTACTTC.

J is TRBJ2-1 and V is TRBV11-1; D ambiguous. Germline V gives CDR1 SGHAT, CDR2 FQDESV (reference sequence). Trimming removed 2 bases at V and 7 bases at J, with 6 bases between. The CDR3 loop spans 12 amino acids. The chain's CDR3 is CASSLHGNEQFF. The CDR3, as DNA: TGTGCCAGCAGCTTACATGGGAATGAGCAGTTCTTC.

The V call is TRBV5-4, the J call TRBJ2-1, with D maybe TRBD1 (6 bases). CDR3 size: 15 residues. Germline CDR1 is SGHNT and CDR2 is YYREEE (reference sequence). V gave up 4 bases and J gave up 0 bases, with 11 bases separating them. The CDR3 loop is CASSRTGYSYNEQFF. DNA for the CDR3: TGTGCCAGCAGCCGTACAGGGTACTCCTACAATGAGCAGTTCTTC.

The rearrangement links TRBV5-6 to TRBJ1-2, with a possible D match to TRBD1 (5 bases). The length of the CDR3 is 14 residues. The germline V gene has CDR1 SGHDT and CDR2 YYEEEE. V was trimmed by 7 bases and J by 4 bases, leaving 17 bases between them. The CDR3 reads CASLARGVGYGYTF. DNA of the CDR3: TGTGCCAGCCTAGCCCGGGGGGTGGGCTATGGCTACACCTTC. The complete variable domain, with remaining parts taken from reference TRBV5-6 and TRBJ1-2, reads DAGVTQSPTHLIKTRGQQVTLRCSPKSGHDTVSWYQQALGQGPQFIFQYYEEEERQRGNFPDRFSGHQFPNYSSELNVNALLLGDSALYLCASLARGVGYGYTFGSGTRLTVV.

This rearrangement joins TRBV7-9 to TRBJ2-3; 11 nucleotides line up with TRBD2. The V segment lost 7 bases and the J segment 6 bases; nucleotides outside the gene matches: 9. The CDR3 runs 15 residues. Germline V CDR1 and CDR2: SEHNR, FQNEAQ (reference sequence). The CDR3 DNA follows: TGTGCCAGCACCATGACTAGCGGGGTTGGGGATACGCAGTATTTT. Its protein is CASTMTSGVGDTQYF.

The chain links TRBV20-1 to TRBJ1-1; D gene uncertain. The germline V gene encodes CDR1 DFQATT and CDR2 SNEGSKA (reference sequence). Trimming cost V 5 bases and J 3 bases, with 13 bases left between them. The CDR3 sequence is 13 residues long. The CDR3 region is CSAGARVDTEAFF. The CDR3 DNA reads as TGCAGTGCTGGTGCTAGGGTAGACACTGAAGCTTTCTTT.

There are many counts of this clone. The V call is TRBV5-4, the J call TRBJ1-3; no firm D call. Per the germline V gene, CDR1 is SGHNT and CDR2 is YYREEE (reference sequence). This CDR3 comprises 15 residues. Trimming took 0 bases from V and 1 from J, leaving 8 bases between them. In DNA form, the CDR3 reads TGTGCCAGCAGCTTGGGTTACGGATCTGGAAACACCATATATTTT. It codes for CASSLGYGSGNTIYF.

This clone was found once. This rearrangement joins TRBV12-3 or TRBV12-4 to TRBJ1-6, with a weak D call TRBD1 (5 bases). V shed 6 bases and J shed 10 bases, with 13 bases lying between them. This CDR3 is 13 amino acids long. The CDR3 loop reads CASSPTGGSPLHF. The CDR3 DNA reads as TGTGCCAGCAGCCCTACAGGAGGATCACCCCTCCACTTT.

With regard to this clone: The identical CDR3 is also encoded by other nucleotide sequences in the sample. This sequence joins TRBV27 and TRBJ2-7; TRBD1 matches 7 bases. Germline values: CDR1 MNHEY, CDR2 SMNVEV (reference sequence). CDR3 length: 15 amino acids. After removal of 5 bases from V and 0 bases from J, the junction contained 7 bases not matched to a gene. The CDR3 sequence is CASSPRGLSSYEQYF. In nucleotides, the CDR3 is TGTGCCAGCAGTCCCAGGGGGTTAAGCTCCTACGAGCAGTACTTC.

CDR3 region: CASSQARDRPYGYTF. The CDR3 DNA reads TGCGCCAGCAGCCAAGCCCGGGACAGGCCCTATGGCTACACCTTC. The V and J genes are TRBV4-3 and TRBJ1-2, with 8 nucleotides matching TRBD1. With 1 base clipped from V and 4 bases from J, the junction kept 5 bases outside the gene matches. Germline V gene data show CDR1 as LGHNA and CDR2 as YSLEER. The CDR3 consists of 15 residues.

The chain has TRBV4-3 and TRBJ1-2; TRBD1 matches at 9 bases. J lost 7 bases, V lost 1 base, and 4 bases had no gene match. The germline gives CDR1 LGHNA, CDR2 YSLEER. This CDR3 contains 14 residues. CDR3 protein: CASSQVGTGTGYTF. The CDR3 coding sequence is TGCGCCAGCAGCCAAGTAGGGACAGGGACTGGCTACACCTTC.

The chain uses TRBV12-3 or TRBV12-4 and TRBJ2-5; 7 positions agree with TRBD2. The CDR3 has 13 residues. Germline trimming cut 3 bases from V and 5 bases from J; bases unmatched to any gene: 3. The CDR3 DNA is TGTGCCAGCAGTTTGGGACTACTTGAGACCCAGTACTTC. Translation gives CASSLGLLETQYF.

V usage is TRBV28 and J usage is TRBJ2-1; perhaps TRBD2 as D (6 bases). Per the germline V gene, CDR1 is MDHEN and CDR2 is SYDVKM. This CDR3 comprises 16 residues. V dropped 1 base and J dropped 1 base, with 11 bases sitting between them. CDR3: CASSLLLAPSYNEQFF. CDR3 DNA sequence: TGTGCCAGCAGTTTATTGCTAGCGCCGTCCTACAATGAGCAGTTCTTC. Drawing the rest from reference TRBV28 and TRBJ2-1, the complete variable domain is DVKVTQSSRYLVKRTGEKVFLECVQDMDHENMFWYRQDPGLGLRLIYFSYDVKMKEKGDIPEGYSVSREKKERFSLILESASTNQTSMYLCASSLLLAPSYNEQFFGPGTRLTVL.

The rearrangement uses TRBV19 and TRBJ2-5, with D perhaps matching TRBD1 (5 bases). There are 14 residues in the CDR3. The germline gives CDR1 LNHDA, CDR2 SQIVND (reference sequence). The V end was cut by 4 bases, the J end by 2 bases, with 11 bases between. CDR3 bases: TGTGCCAGTAGTAACCAGGGATGGCAAGAGACCCAGTACTTC. It yields the protein CASSNQGWQETQYF.

The V call is TRBV7-2, the J call TRBJ1-4, with 7 bases lining up with TRBD1. The CDR3 loop spans 17 amino acids. Per the germline V gene, CDR1 is SGHTA and CDR2 is FQGNSA. V was clipped by 2 bases and J by 4 bases; unmatched bases: 10. The CDR3 sequence: CASSLIPLTGSNEKLFF. As DNA, the CDR3 is TGTGCCAGCAGCTTAATTCCCCTGACAGGGAGTAATGAAAAACTGTTTTTT.

The V gene is TRBV19, the J gene TRBJ1-1; D is perhaps TRBD1 (6 bases). V shed 7 bases and J shed 4 bases, with 13 bases lying between them. The CDR3 contains 13 residues. Germline CDR1 and CDR2: LNHDA and SQIVND (reference sequence). CDR3 region: CASKYRDLTEAFF. For the CDR3, the DNA is TGTGCCAGTAAGTACAGGGACCTCACTGAAGCTTTCTTT.

This clone was picked up one time. The gene calls are TRBV12-3 or TRBV12-4 and TRBJ1-2, with 7 bases lining up with TRBD1. CDR3 size: 13 residues. V trimming: 6 bases; J trimming: 5 bases; junction bases outside the gene matches: 6. CDR3: CASSVGTEYGYTF. The CDR3 bases are TGTGCCAGCAGCGTCGGGACAGAATATGGCTACACCTTC.

The chain uses TRBV7-2 and TRBJ2-7; tentative D call: TRBD1 (7 bases). The V and J ends lost 3 bases and 4 bases respectively, with 13 bases between them. The CDR3 runs 14 residues. Germline V gives CDR1 SGHTA, CDR2 FQGNSA. CDR3 bases: TGTGCCAGCAGCTTCAGGGGGGCCCCTTACGAGCAGTACTTC. As protein: CASSFRGAPYEQYF.

The V and J genes are TRBV7-2 and TRBJ2-1; D gene ambiguous. Trimming cost V 3 bases and J 0 bases, with 9 bases left between them. Germline V CDR1 and CDR2: SGHTA, FQGNSA. This CDR3 has 15 residues. This chain's CDR3 is CASSFTSSSYNEQFF. DNA for the CDR3: TGTGCCAGCAGCTTTACTTCTAGCTCCTACAATGAGCAGTTCTTC. Full variable domain (rest looked up from reference TRBV7-2 and TRBJ2-1): GAGVSQSPSNKVTEKGKDVELRCDPISGHTALYWYRQSLGQGLEFLIYFQGNSAPDKSGLPSDRFSAERTGGSVSTLTIQRTQQEDSAVYLCASSFTSSSYNEQFFGPGTRLTVL.

The V gene is TRBV6-5, the J gene TRBJ1-4, with D possibly TRBD1 on 6 matching bases. Germline V gives CDR1 MNHEY, CDR2 SVGAGI. The CDR3 length is 15 residues. The V gene lost 6 bases and the J gene lost 2 bases, with 13 bases spanning the gap. CDR3 DNA sequence: TGTGCCAGCAGCCTTTCCAGGGGTACTAATGAAAAACTGTTTTTT. As protein: CASSLSRGTNEKLFF.